This TCR beta chain is drawn from a study of T cells in Graves' hyperthyroidism and ophthalmopathy. Study background: Sampling of peripheral blood happened at initial diagnosis, prior to any treatment.

RNA transcripts provided the source from which TCR beta CDR3 regions were amplified. The study used the HTBI primer set for a first-round RT-PCR of the TCR CDR3. TCRdb re-derived calls from the multiplex PCR reads in MiXCR, one entry per CDR3 protein. The sample records about 620,000 distinct CDR3 sequences, about a sixth being singletons. This CDR3 is 15 amino acids long. Per the germline V gene, CDR1 is SNHLY and CDR2 is FYNNEI. The J segment lost 5 bases and the V segment lost 5 bases, leaving 4 bases of the junction unmatched. The sample holds many counts of this clonotype. This TCR came from a woman aged 25 to 39 with Graves' hyperthyroidism. The rearrangement links TRBV2 to TRBJ2-2; 11 nucleotides agree with TRBD2. Sample: blood. This CDR3 reads CASSWTSGSTGELFF. CDR3 nucleotides: TGTGCCAGCAGTTGGACTAGCGGGTCGACCGGGGAGCTGTTTTTT.